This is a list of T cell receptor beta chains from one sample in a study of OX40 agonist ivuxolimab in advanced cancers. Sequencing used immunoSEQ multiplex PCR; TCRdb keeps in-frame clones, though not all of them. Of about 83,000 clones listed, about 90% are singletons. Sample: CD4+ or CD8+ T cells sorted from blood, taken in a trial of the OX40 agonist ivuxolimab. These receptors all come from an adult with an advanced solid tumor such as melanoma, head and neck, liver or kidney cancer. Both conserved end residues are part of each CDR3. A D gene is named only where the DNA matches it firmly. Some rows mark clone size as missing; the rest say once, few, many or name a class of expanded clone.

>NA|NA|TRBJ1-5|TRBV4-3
TGCGCCAGCAGCCAAGATGACAGCTATCAGCCCCAGCATTTT
CASSQDDSYQPQHF
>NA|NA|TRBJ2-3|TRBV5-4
TGTGCCAGCAGCCAGGAGGAGCGGTACACAGATACGCAGTATTTT
CASSQEERYTDTQYF
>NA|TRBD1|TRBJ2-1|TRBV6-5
TGTGCCAGCAGTTCGTGGACAGGCAACAATGAGCAGTTCTTC
CASSSWTGNNEQFF
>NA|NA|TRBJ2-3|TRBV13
TGTGCCAGCAGCTCACAAGGTTATAGCACAGATACGCAGTATTTT
CASSSQGYSTDTQYF
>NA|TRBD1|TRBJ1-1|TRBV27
TGTGCCACCCTGCCGACAGGGGGCTCGTACACTGAAGCTTTCTTT
CATLPTGGSYTEAFF
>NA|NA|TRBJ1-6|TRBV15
TGTGCCACCAGCAGAGATCATGGGACATACTATAATTCACCCCTCCACTTT
CATSRDHGTYYNSPLHF
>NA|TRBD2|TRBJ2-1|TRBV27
TGTGCCAGCAGTTTAGGACTAGCCGTAGGGGGGGATGAGCAGTTCTTC
CASSLGLAVGGDEQFF
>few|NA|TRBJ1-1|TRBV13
TGTGCCAGCAGCTCGTCGGGGGCGAACACTGAAGCTTTCTTT
CASSSSGANTEAFF
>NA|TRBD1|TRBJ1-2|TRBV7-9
TGTGCCAGCAGCCCCGGGACAGCGTATGGCTACACCTTC
CASSPGTAYGYTF
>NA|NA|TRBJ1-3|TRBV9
TGTGCCAGCAGCCCCCGGGCGGGGTCTGGAAACACCATATATTTT
CASSPRAGSGNTIYF
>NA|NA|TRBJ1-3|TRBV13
TGTGCCAGCAGCTGGACCGGAAACACCATATATTTT
CASSWTGNTIYF
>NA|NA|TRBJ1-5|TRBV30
TGTGCCTGGAGTGTAGACCAAAATCAGCCCCAGCATTTT
CAWSVDQNQPQHF
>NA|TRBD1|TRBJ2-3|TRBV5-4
TGTGCCAGCAGCCCCGGGACAGGGTTCACAGATACGCAGTATTTT
CASSPGTGFTDTQYF
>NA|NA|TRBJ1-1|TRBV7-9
TGTGCCAGCAGCTTAGGTTTCGGGACTCATGACACTGAAGCTTTCTTT
CASSLGFGTHDTEAFF
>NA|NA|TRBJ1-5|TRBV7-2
TGTGCCAGCAGCTTAGATGGCAGGGAGGGCAATCAGCCCCAGCATTTT
CASSLDGREGNQPQHF
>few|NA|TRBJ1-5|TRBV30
TGTGCCTGCCAGACAGTGAGCAATCAGCCCCAGCATTTT
CACQTVSNQPQHF
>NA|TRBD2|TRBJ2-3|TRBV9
TGTGCCAGCAGCGGGACTAGCGGGAGTCCAGATACGCAGTATTTT
CASSGTSGSPDTQYF
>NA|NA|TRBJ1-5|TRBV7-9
TGTGCCAGCAGCCCCGGTGAAGGGAATCAGCCCCAGCATTTT
CASSPGEGNQPQHF
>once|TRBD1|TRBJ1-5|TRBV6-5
TGTGCCAGCAGTGCGACAGGGGCCTTTCAGCCCCAGCATTTT
CASSATGAFQPQHF
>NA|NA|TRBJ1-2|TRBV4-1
TGCGCCAGCAGCCTTCCGGGGGTAGGTGGTGGCTACACCTTC
CASSLPGVGGGYTF
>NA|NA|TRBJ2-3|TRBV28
TGTGCCAGCAGTCCCTTCTCCGTCTCAGATACGCAGTATTTT
CASSPFSVSDTQYF
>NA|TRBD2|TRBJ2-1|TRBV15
TGTGCCACCAGCAGAGATCCCCGGACTAGCGGGATTTACAATGAGCAGTTCTTC
CATSRDPRTSGIYNEQFF
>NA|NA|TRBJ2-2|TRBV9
TGTGCCAGCAGCTTCAACCCCAGGGGCTGGGTCCAAAACGGGGAGCTGTTTTTT
CASSFNPRGWVQNGELFF
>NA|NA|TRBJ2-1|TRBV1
TGCACCAGCAGCCAAAAAGCTAGCGGGAGGGGCCGTGAGCAGTTCTTC
CTSSQKASGRGREQFF
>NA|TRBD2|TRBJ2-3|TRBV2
TGTGCCAGCAGTGGGACTAGCGGGAGGAGCACAGATACGCAGTATTTT
CASSGTSGRSTDTQYF
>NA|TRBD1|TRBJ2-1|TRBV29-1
TGCAGCGTTGACCCGGGACAGGGGACCGGTGAGCAGTTCTTC
CSVDPGQGTGEQFF